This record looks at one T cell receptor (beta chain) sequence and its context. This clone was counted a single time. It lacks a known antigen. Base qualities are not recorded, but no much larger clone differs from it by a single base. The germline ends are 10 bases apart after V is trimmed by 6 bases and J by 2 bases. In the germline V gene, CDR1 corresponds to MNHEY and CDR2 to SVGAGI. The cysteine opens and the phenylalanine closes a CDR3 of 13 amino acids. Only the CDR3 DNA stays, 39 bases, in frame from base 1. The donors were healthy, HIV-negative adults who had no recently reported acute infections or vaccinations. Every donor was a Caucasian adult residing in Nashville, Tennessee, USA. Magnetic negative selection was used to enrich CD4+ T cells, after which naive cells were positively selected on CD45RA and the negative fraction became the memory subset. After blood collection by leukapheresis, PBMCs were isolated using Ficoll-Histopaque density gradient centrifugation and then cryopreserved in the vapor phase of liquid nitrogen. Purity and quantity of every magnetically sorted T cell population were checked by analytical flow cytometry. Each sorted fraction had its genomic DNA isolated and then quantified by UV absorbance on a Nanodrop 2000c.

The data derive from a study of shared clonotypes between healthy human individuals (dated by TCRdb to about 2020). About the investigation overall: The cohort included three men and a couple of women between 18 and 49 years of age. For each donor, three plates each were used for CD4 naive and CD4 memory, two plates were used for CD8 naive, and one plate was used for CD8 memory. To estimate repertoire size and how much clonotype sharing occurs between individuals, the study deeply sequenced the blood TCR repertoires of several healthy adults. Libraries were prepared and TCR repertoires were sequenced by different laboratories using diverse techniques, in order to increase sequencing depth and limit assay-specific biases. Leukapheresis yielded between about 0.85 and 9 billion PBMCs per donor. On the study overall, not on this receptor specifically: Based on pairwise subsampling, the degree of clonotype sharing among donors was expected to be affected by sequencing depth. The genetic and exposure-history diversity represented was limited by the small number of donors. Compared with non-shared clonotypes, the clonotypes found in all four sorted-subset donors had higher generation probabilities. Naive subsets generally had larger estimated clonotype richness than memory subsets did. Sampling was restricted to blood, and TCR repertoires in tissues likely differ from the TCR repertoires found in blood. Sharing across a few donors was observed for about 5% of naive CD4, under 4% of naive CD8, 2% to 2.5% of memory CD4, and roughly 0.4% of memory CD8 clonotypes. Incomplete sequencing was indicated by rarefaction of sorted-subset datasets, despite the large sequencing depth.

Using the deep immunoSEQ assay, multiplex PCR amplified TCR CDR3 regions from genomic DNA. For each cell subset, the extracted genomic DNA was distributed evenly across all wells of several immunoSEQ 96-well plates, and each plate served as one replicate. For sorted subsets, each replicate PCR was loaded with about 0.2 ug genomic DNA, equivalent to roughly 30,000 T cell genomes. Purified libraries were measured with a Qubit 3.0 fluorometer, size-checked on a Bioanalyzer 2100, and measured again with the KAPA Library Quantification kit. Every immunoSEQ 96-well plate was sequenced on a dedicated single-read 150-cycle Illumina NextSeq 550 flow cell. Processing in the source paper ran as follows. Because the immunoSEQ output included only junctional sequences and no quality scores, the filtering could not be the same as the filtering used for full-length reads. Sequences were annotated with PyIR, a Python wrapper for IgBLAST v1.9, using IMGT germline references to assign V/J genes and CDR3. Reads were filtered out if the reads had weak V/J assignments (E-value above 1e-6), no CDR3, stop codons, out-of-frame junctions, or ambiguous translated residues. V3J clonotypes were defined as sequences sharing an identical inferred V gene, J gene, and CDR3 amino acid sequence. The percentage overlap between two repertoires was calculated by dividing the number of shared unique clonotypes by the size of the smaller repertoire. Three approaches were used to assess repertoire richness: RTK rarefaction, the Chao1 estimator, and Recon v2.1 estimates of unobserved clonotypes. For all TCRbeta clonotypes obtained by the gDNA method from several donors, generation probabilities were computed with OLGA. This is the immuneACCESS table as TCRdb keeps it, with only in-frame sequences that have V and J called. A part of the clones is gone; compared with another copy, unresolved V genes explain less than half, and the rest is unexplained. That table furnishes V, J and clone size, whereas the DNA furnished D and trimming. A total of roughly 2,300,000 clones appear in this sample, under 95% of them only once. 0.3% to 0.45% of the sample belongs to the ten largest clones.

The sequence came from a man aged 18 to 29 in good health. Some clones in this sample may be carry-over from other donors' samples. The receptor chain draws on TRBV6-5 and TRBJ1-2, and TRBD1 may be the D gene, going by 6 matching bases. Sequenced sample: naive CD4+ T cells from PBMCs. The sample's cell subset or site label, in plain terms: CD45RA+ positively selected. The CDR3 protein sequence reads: CASSHDRNYGYTF. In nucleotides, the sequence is TGTGCCAGCAGCCACGACAGGAACTATGGCTACACCTTC.